One and the same sample provided the 22 T cell receptor beta chains below, sequenced in a study of neurological immune-mediated disorders. The time point is: longitudinal time-point 3. TCRdb independently ran MiXCR on the 5' RACE reads; one entry per CDR3 protein. The table has approximately 85,000 distinct CDR3 sequences, 4.3% seen once; the top ten hold approximately 5.8%. The source material was PBMCs. Receptors were obtained from a woman between 55 and 75 years old with multiple sclerosis.

At least ten counts were recorded for this clonotype. The V gene is TRBV20-1, the J gene TRBJ1-1; D uncertain. V was cut by 6 bases and J by 0 bases, with 8 bases left in between. CDR3 length equals 12 residues. Germline CDR1 DFQATT, CDR2 SNEGSKA (reference sequence). CDR3 sequence reads: CSAPGLNTEAFF. Here the CDR3 DNA reads TGCAGTGCCCCTGGATTGAACACTGAAGCTTTCTTT.

This clonotype was counted ten times or more. The chain has TRBV6-6 and TRBJ2-7; TRBD2 aligns across 13 bases. J was trimmed by 0 bases and V by 5 bases; bases with no gene match: 4. This CDR3 spans 16 amino acids. CDR1 and CDR2 (germline): MNHNY, SVGAGI (reference sequence). CDR3 in amino acids: CASSQGTSGVSYEQYF. For the CDR3, the DNA is TGTGCCAGCAGTCAGGGGACTAGCGGGGTCTCCTACGAGCAGTACTTC.

This clonotype was picked up many times. This sequence joins TRBV20-1 and TRBJ2-3; D might be TRBD1 (6 bases). Germline V gene data show CDR1 as DFQATT and CDR2 as SNEGSKA (reference sequence). The V end was cut by 6 bases, the J end by 2 bases, with 15 bases between. The CDR3 is made up of 14 amino acids. CDR3 region: CSAQRGGITDTQYF. The CDR3 region has the DNA TGCAGTGCCCAACGAGGGGGTATCACAGATACGCAGTATTTT.

This clonotype was counted a few times. The rearrangement joins TRBV5-6 to TRBJ2-3; D possibly corresponds to TRBD2 (5 bases). This CDR3 region has 14 residues. Per germline, CDR1 SGHDT and CDR2 YYEEEE. Between the trimmed V and J ends, which lost 4 bases and 4 bases, there was a span of 13 bases. The CDR3 DNA reads TGTGCCAGCAGCAACGGAGGTAGCGCAGATACGCAGTATTTT. It yields the protein CASSNGGSADTQYF.

The table lists this clonotype with many counts. The V call is TRBV29-1, the J call TRBJ2-5; D uncertain. The germline V gene has CDR1 SQVTM and CDR2 ANQGSEA. Trimming removed 3 bases at V and 9 bases at J, with 20 bases between. The CDR3 contains 14 residues. CDR3 loop: CSVEAPLSWSSQYF. Here the CDR3 DNA reads TGCAGCGTTGAGGCCCCTCTAAGCTGGTCTTCCCAGTACTTC.

This clonotype showed up just a few times. The chain uses TRBV19 and TRBJ2-7, with D perhaps TRBD2 (5 bases). Trimming shortened V by 3 bases and J by 7 bases, and 13 bases separated the two germline ends. The CDR3 extends over 13 amino acids. Per the germline V gene, CDR1 is LNHDA and CDR2 is SQIVND (reference sequence). For the CDR3, the DNA is TGTGCCAGTAGTATCGGCATTCGGGGAGAGCAGTACTTC. Protein: CASSIGIRGEQYF. Together with reference TRBV19 and TRBJ2-7, the CDR3 gives the full variable domain: DGGITQSPKYLFRKEGQNVTLSCEQNLNHDAMYWYRQDPGQGLRLIYYSQIVNDFQKGDIAEGYSVSREKKESFPLTVTSAQKNPTAFYLCASSIGIRGEQYFGPGTRLTVT.

This clonotype was detected ten times or more. V is TRBV5-6 and J is TRBJ2-5; tentatively, D is TRBD2 (6 bases). The CDR3 sequence is 17 residues long. Trimming took 0 bases from V and 0 from J, leaving 15 bases between them. From germline, CDR1 is SGHDT and CDR2 YYEEEE. CDR3 residues: CASSLARGTFYQETQYF. The CDR3 DNA follows: TGTGCCAGCAGCTTGGCCAGAGGGACTTTTTACCAAGAGACCCAGTACTTC.

This clonotype was recorded at least ten times. This chain uses TRBV3-1 with TRBJ1-2, with 10 bases that match TRBD1. Germline trimming cut 2 bases from V and 7 bases from J; bases unmatched to any gene: 10. CDR3 length equals 16 residues. From germline, CDR1 is LGHDT and CDR2 YNNKEL (reference sequence). This CDR3 reads CASSQSLTGGVSGYTF. DNA of the CDR3: TGTGCCAGCAGCCAATCTCTGACAGGGGGCGTTTCTGGCTACACCTTC.

This clonotype was picked up many times. In DNA form, the CDR3 reads TGCGCCAGCAGCACCCGGACAGGGGAAGGACAGGGTCGTCACAATGAGCAGTTCTTC. Amino acid sequence: CASSTRTGEGQGRHNEQFF. The chain carries TRBV5-1 and TRBJ2-1; 9 positions match TRBD1. This CDR3 has 19 residues. In germline, CDR1 is SGHRS, CDR2 YFSETQ. V lost 4 bases to trimming and J lost 5 bases; unmatched junction nucleotides: 19.

This clonotype was seen repeatedly, ten times or more. This chain joins TRBV24-1 and TRBJ2-1, with D possibly being TRBD2 (6 bases). CDR3 size: 14 residues. The V gene lost 3 bases and the J gene lost 9 bases, with 14 bases spanning the gap. Germline V gives CDR1 KGHDR, CDR2 SFDVKD. CDR3 amino acids: CATSDPGGAGEQFF. The DNA for the CDR3 is TGTGCCACCAGTGATCCCGGCGGGGCCGGTGAGCAGTTCTTC.

This clonotype was seen many times. The J gene is TRBJ1-5, the V gene TRBV6-6; D uncertain. CDR1 is MNHNY, CDR2 SVGAGI, per germline (reference sequence). The CDR3 covers 12 residues. Trimming cost V 6 bases and J 9 bases, with 12 bases left between them. The CDR3 is CASSLAKRPQHF. CDR3 DNA: TGTGCCAGCAGCCTAGCAAAGCGGCCCCAGCATTTT.

This chain links TRBV5-5 with TRBJ1-2; 9 bases line up with TRBD1. CDR3 length equals 16 residues. Per the germline V gene, CDR1 is SGHKS and CDR2 is YYEKEE (reference sequence). The trim removed 4 bases at V and 0 bases at J, leaving 7 bases unmatched. Written as DNA, the CDR3 is TGTGCCAGCAGCAGTCTGGACAGGGGCCCTAACTATGGCTACACCTTC. Amino acids: CASSSLDRGPNYGYTF.

The table lists this clonotype with many counts. This rearrangement joins TRBV24-1 to TRBJ2-3, with TRBD2 matching over 11 bases. V trimming: 6 bases; J trimming: 1 base; junction bases outside the gene matches: 14. The CDR3 has 19 residues. Germline assignment: CDR1 KGHDR and CDR2 SFDVKD. Here the CDR3 reads CATSSGLAGGPIRTDTQYF. The CDR3 DNA reads as TGTGCCACCAGTTCGGGGCTAGCGGGGGGCCCTATACGCACAGATACGCAGTATTTT.

This clonotype was observed many times. V and J are TRBV5-6 and TRBJ2-1; D may correspond to TRBD1 or TRBD2 (5 bases each). Germline CDR1 SGHDT, CDR2 YYEEEE. With 7 bases removed from V and 5 bases from J, the gap between germline ends came to 16 bases. The CDR3 loop spans 14 amino acids. The CDR3 here is CASRLLGPNNEQFF. The CDR3 DNA reads TGTGCCAGCCGCCTCCTGGGACCGAACAATGAGCAGTTCTTC.

Many counts were recorded for this clonotype. J is TRBJ2-3 and V is TRBV5-1; D is ambiguous. Trimming shortened V by 4 bases and J by 0 bases, and 9 bases separated the two germline ends. This CDR3 is built from 14 residues. Germline V gives CDR1 SGHRS, CDR2 YFSETQ. This chain's CDR3 is CASSAQTSTDTQYF. The CDR3 nucleotides are TGCGCCAGCAGCGCGCAGACTAGCACAGATACGCAGTATTTT. Variable domain in full (rest from reference TRBV5-1 and TRBJ2-3): KAGVTQTPRYLIKTRGQQVTLSCSPISGHRSVSWYQQTPGQGLQFLFEYFSETQRNKGNFPGRFSGRQFSNSRSEMNVSTLELGDSALYLCASSAQTSTDTQYFGPGTRLTVL.

This clonotype counts as medium-sized. The rearrangement links TRBV5-1 to TRBJ2-7; 11 bases line up with TRBD1. Germline V gene sequence: CDR1 SGHRS, CDR2 YFSETQ. The CDR3 totals 16 residues. The J segment lost 3 bases and the V segment lost 1 base, leaving 6 bases of the junction unmatched. Here the CDR3 reads CASSLTLGTGGYEQYF. CDR3 nucleotides: TGCGCCAGCAGCTTGACGCTGGGGACAGGGGGCTACGAGCAGTACTTC.

At least ten counts were recorded for this clonotype. V is TRBV3-1 and J is TRBJ2-5; no clear D. The CDR3 loop spans 11 amino acids. V was cut by 2 bases and J by 5 bases, with 3 bases left in between. Germline CDR1 LGHDT, CDR2 YNNKEL (reference sequence). The CDR3: CASSQTETQYF. The CDR3 DNA is TGTGCCAGCAGCCAAACGGAGACCCAGTACTTC.

This clonotype was recorded many times. The chain employs TRBV11-2 and TRBJ1-1; D might be TRBD1 (6 bases). Per germline, CDR1 SGHAT and CDR2 FQNNGV. V shed 1 base and J shed 7 bases, with 7 bases lying between them. The CDR3 is 12 residues long. The CDR3 DNA reads TGTGCCAGCAGCTTAGCGACAGGTGAAGCTTTCTTT. Its translation is CASSLATGEAFF.

This clonotype has ten or more counts. The chain recombines TRBV14 with TRBJ2-1; 7 bases map to TRBD1. Germline CDR1 SGHDN, CDR2 FVKESK. With 4 bases clipped from V and 3 bases from J, the junction kept 6 bases outside the gene matches. CDR3 length equals 15 residues. For the CDR3, the DNA is TGTGCCAGCAGCCCCAGGGGGACGGTCTACAATGAGCAGTTCTTC. Its protein is CASSPRGTVYNEQFF.

This clonotype was recorded at least ten times. The chain employs TRBV6-5 and TRBJ2-5, with 8 nucleotides matching TRBD2. V lost 4 bases, J lost 1 base, and 5 bases stayed unmatched. Germline lookup yields CDR1 MNHEY and CDR2 SVGAGI. The CDR3 sequence is 15 residues long. The CDR3 protein is CASSSLAAAQETQYF. In DNA, the CDR3 is TGTGCCAGCAGTTCACTAGCGGCCGCCCAAGAGACCCAGTACTTC.

The chain is built from TRBV11-2 and TRBJ1-6; D may be TRBD1 (5 bases). This CDR3 region has 16 residues. Germline V CDR1 and CDR2: SGHAT, FQNNGV. V lost 5 bases and J 7 bases, leaving 18 bases between the germline ends. The CDR3 DNA follows: TGTGCCAGCAGCACCCTAACCGGGACGGGAAATTCACCCCTCCACTTT. Its protein is CASSTLTGTGNSPLHF. Full variable domain (missing parts from reference TRBV11-2 and TRBJ1-6): EAGVAQSPRYKIIEKRQSVAFWCNPISGHATLYWYQQILGQGPKLLIQFQNNGVVDDSQLPKDRFSAERLKGVDSTLKIQPAKLEDSAVYLCASSTLTGTGNSPLHFGNGTRLTVT.

This clonotype was observed at least ten times. CDR3 loop: CASSYGGAETQYF. The CDR3, as DNA: TGTGCCAGCAGCTACGGGGGGGCCGAGACCCAGTACTTC. This chain connects TRBV6-1 to TRBJ2-5, with 8 nucleotides matching TRBD2. This CDR3 spans 13 amino acids. The J segment lost 5 bases and the V segment lost 6 bases, leaving 5 bases of the junction unmatched. CDR1 is MNHNS and CDR2 is SASEGT in the germline V gene.